The rows below give T cell receptor beta chains drawn from one sample of a study of vaccination and CD4 T cells after COVID-19. For these receptors, no antigen is known. One entry per CDR3 protein, called by TCRdb with MiXCR from the PCR reads. The top ten hold roughly 28% of the sample, which has roughly 28,000 distinct CDR3 sequences, 50% seen once. Sequences were derived from CD4+ T cells from blood, cultured in vitro, sampled before SARS-CoV-2 vaccination. The receptors stem from a human donor who received a COVID-19 vaccine. CDR3s include the opening cysteine and the closing phenylalanine or tryptophan. Each record gives: J gene, clone size, CDR3 length, V gene, D gene, CDR3 protein, CDR3 DNA. The D gene is left open where the match is weak. Rows give clone size only sometimes, using once, few, many, or a class for an expanded clone.

J: TRBJ1-4
size: few
length: 19
V: TRBV7-9
D: TRBD1
CDR3: CASSLGQTGGPILNEKLFF
DNA: TGTGCCAGCAGCTTAGGACAGACAGGGGGCCCAATCCTCAATGAAAAACTGTTTTTT

J: TRBJ2-7
size: NA
length: 16
V: TRBV20-1
D: TRBD1
CDR3: CSARDQGAGLSYEQYF
DNA: TGCAGTGCTAGAGATCAGGGGGCGGGGCTATCCTACGAGCAGTACTTC

J: TRBJ2-3
size: few
length: 15
V: TRBV25-1
D: TRBD2
CDR3: CASAPGGAGVGCQYF
DNA: TGTGCCAGCGCCCCCGGTGGAGCGGGGGTGGGATGTCAGTATTTT

J: TRBJ2-7
size: NA
length: 13
V: TRBV20-1
D: NA
CDR3: CSADRDLTYEQYF
DNA: TGCAGTGCTGACCGGGACTTAACCTACGAGCAGTACTTC

J: TRBJ2-7
size: NA
length: 17
V: TRBV10-3
D: NA
CDR3: CAISDGDFRGTPYEQYF
DNA: TGTGCCATCAGTGATGGGGACTTTCGGGGGACTCCCTACGAGCAGTACTTC

J: TRBJ1-1
size: few
length: 16
V: TRBV2
D: TRBD1
CDR3: CASSLAGTGMNTEAFF
DNA: TGCGCCAGCAGCTTGGCCGGGACAGGGATGAACACTGAAGCTTTCTTT

J: TRBJ2-7
size: NA
length: 17
V: TRBV7-3
D: NA
CDR3: CASSLNSGRGGSYEQYF
DNA: TGTGCCAGCAGCTTAAATTCAGGCAGGGGAGGCTCCTACGAGCAGTACTTC

J: TRBJ1-3
size: NA
length: 13
V: TRBV27
D: NA
CDR3: CAIPDHSGNTIYF
DNA: TGTGCCATCCCAGACCACTCTGGAAACACCATATATTTT

J: TRBJ1-2
size: few
length: 14
V: TRBV20-1
D: NA
CDR3: CSALGGDANYGYTF
DNA: TGCAGTGCCCTGGGGGGGGACGCTAACTATGGCTACACCTTC

J: TRBJ1-5
size: NA
length: 16
V: TRBV12-3/TRBV12-4
D: NA
CDR3: CASSFGTVLGNQPQHF
DNA: TGTGCCAGCAGTTTTGGGACGGTCTTAGGCAATCAGCCCCAGCATTTT

J: TRBJ1-1
size: NA
length: 15
V: TRBV2
D: NA
CDR3: CASSEIGRGNTEAFF
DNA: TGTGCCAGCAGTGAAATCGGCAGGGGTAACACTGAAGCTTTCTTT

J: TRBJ1-5
size: once
length: 15
V: TRBV20-1
D: TRBD1
CDR3: CSARVSTGNDQPQHF
DNA: TGCAGTGCTAGAGTCTCGACAGGGAATGACCAGCCCCAGCATTTT

J: TRBJ1-2
size: NA
length: 17
V: TRBV11-2
D: NA
CDR3: CASSRGARQVADYGYTF
DNA: TGTGCCAGCAGCCGAGGGGCTCGACAGGTTGCGGACTATGGCTACACCTTC

J: TRBJ2-3
size: NA
length: 16
V: TRBV20-1
D: TRBD2
CDR3: CSAPWGGYTSTDTQYF
DNA: TGCAGTGCTCCTTGGGGGGGGTATACTAGCACAGATACGCAGTATTTT

J: TRBJ1-6
size: NA
length: 15
V: TRBV6-1
D: NA
CDR3: CASKGSRGVNSPLHF
DNA: TGTGCCAGCAAGGGATCCCGGGGGGTTAATTCACCCCTCCACTTT

J: TRBJ1-2
size: NA
length: 13
V: TRBV7-2
D: NA
CDR3: CASSLARDYGYTF
DNA: TGTGCCAGCAGCTTAGCCAGGGACTATGGCTACACCTTC

J: TRBJ2-3
size: NA
length: 15
V: TRBV11-3
D: NA
CDR3: CASSFGGPSTDTQYF
DNA: TGTGCCAGCAGCTTCGGGGGGCCGAGCACAGATACGCAGTATTTT

J: TRBJ2-7
size: NA
length: 14
V: TRBV5-1
D: NA
CDR3: CASSLEQDSSEQYF
DNA: TGCGCCAGCAGCTTGGAACAGGATTCGAGCGAGCAGTACTTC

J: TRBJ2-5
size: NA
length: 24
V: TRBV4-2
D: TRBD2
CDR3: CASSQDRLGTPLRSGGAMAETQYF
DNA: TGTGCCAGCAGCCAAGATCGTCTAGGGACGCCGCTCCGTAGCGGGGGGGCCATGGCGGAGACCCAGTACTTC

J: TRBJ1-5
size: NA
length: 16
V: TRBV6-1
D: TRBD1
CDR3: CASSTGTGAGSQPQHF
DNA: TGTGCCAGCAGTACCGGGACAGGGGCCGGTAGTCAGCCCCAGCATTTT

J: TRBJ1-2
size: few
length: 15
V: TRBV7-9
D: TRBD1
CDR3: CASSPGTGGNNGYTF
DNA: TGTGCCAGCAGCCCTGGGACAGGGGGCAACAATGGCTACACCTTC

J: TRBJ1-1
size: NA
length: 17
V: TRBV21-1
D: NA
CDR3: CASSLNRQGPMNTEAFF
DNA: TGTGCCAGCAGTTTAAACCGACAGGGACCGATGAACACTGAAGCTTTCTTT

J: TRBJ1-1
size: NA
length: 14
V: TRBV9
D: NA
CDR3: CASSARYSGTEAFF
DNA: TGTGCCAGCAGCGCCAGATACAGCGGGACTGAAGCTTTCTTT

J: TRBJ2-1
size: NA
length: 16
V: TRBV2
D: TRBD2
CDR3: CASSTGLAGSYNEQFF
DNA: TGTGCCAGCAGTACGGGACTAGCGGGATCTTACAATGAGCAGTTCTTC

J: TRBJ1-2
size: few
length: 15
V: TRBV7-2
D: NA
CDR3: CASSLSGQGSYGYTF
DNA: TGTGCCAGCAGCTTGAGTGGGCAGGGGAGCTATGGCTACACCTTC

J: TRBJ1-5
size: NA
length: 13
V: TRBV30
D: TRBD1
CDR3: CAWSVQGNQPQHF
DNA: TGTGCCTGGAGTGTACAGGGGAATCAGCCCCAGCATTTT

J: TRBJ2-3
size: NA
length: 16
V: TRBV10-3
D: NA
CDR3: CAISDLVRGSTDTQYF
DNA: TGTGCCATCAGTGATCTAGTAAGGGGGAGCACAGATACGCAGTATTTT

J: TRBJ1-4
size: NA
length: 16
V: TRBV15
D: NA
CDR3: CATSRDLVVTNEKLFF
DNA: TGTGCCACCAGCAGAGATTTAGTGGTAACTAATGAAAAACTGTTTTTT

J: TRBJ1-4
size: NA
length: 15
V: TRBV7-9
D: NA
CDR3: CASSLLSPSNEKLFF
DNA: TGTGCCAGCAGCTTGTTGAGTCCCTCTAATGAAAAACTGTTTTTT

J: TRBJ1-2
size: NA
length: 18
V: TRBV29-1
D: TRBD1
CDR3: CSVEGGQDRGTYNYGYTF
DNA: TGCAGCGTTGAAGGGGGGCAGGACAGGGGGACCTATAACTATGGCTACACCTTC

J: TRBJ1-5
size: NA
length: 18
V: TRBV28
D: TRBD1
CDR3: CASRRRGLRPHSNQPQHF
DNA: TGTGCCAGCAGGCGAAGGGGGCTCAGACCCCATAGCAATCAGCCCCAGCATTTT

J: TRBJ1-2
size: NA
length: 15
V: TRBV24-1
D: TRBD1
CDR3: CATSGRDRGAYGYTF
DNA: TGTGCCACCAGTGGAAGGGACAGGGGCGCCTATGGCTACACCTTC

J: TRBJ2-7
size: few
length: 14
V: TRBV25-1
D: TRBD2
CDR3: CASSPAGGVYEQYF
DNA: TGTGCCAGCAGCCCGGCCGGGGGGGTATACGAGCAGTACTTC

J: TRBJ1-5
size: NA
length: 17
V: TRBV19
D: TRBD1
CDR3: CASSIDLGQGRSQPQHF
DNA: TGTGCCAGTAGTATAGATCTTGGACAGGGAAGGTCTCAGCCCCAGCATTTT

J: TRBJ2-1
size: NA
length: 13
V: TRBV10-1
D: NA
CDR3: CASSPQPYNEQFF
DNA: TGCGCCAGCAGCCCCCAACCATACAATGAGCAGTTCTTC

J: TRBJ2-5
size: NA
length: 13
V: TRBV20-1
D: TRBD1
CDR3: CSALTGGQETQYF
DNA: TGCAGTGCTCTGACAGGGGGGCAAGAGACCCAGTACTTC

J: TRBJ1-6
size: NA
length: 16
V: TRBV6-1
D: NA
CDR3: CASSEGRSSYNSPLHF
DNA: TGTGCCAGCAGTGAAGGCAGGAGCTCCTATAATTCACCCCTCCACTTT

J: TRBJ2-7
size: NA
length: 15
V: TRBV4-2
D: TRBD1
CDR3: CASSQAGTGVYEQYF
DNA: TGTGCCAGCAGCCAAGCCGGGACAGGGGTCTACGAGCAGTACTTC

J: TRBJ2-5
size: few
length: 14
V: TRBV20-1
D: TRBD2
CDR3: CSALPGRGSETQYF
DNA: TGCAGTGCTCTCCCCGGGAGGGGGTCGGAGACCCAGTACTTC

J: TRBJ2-3
size: NA
length: 16
V: TRBV5-1
D: TRBD2
CDR3: CASSLERGGVTDTQYF
DNA: TGCGCCAGCAGCTTGGAGCGGGGGGGCGTAACAGATACGCAGTATTTT

J: TRBJ1-1
size: NA
length: 15
V: TRBV2
D: NA
CDR3: CASSERYRRLVEAFF
DNA: TGTGCCAGCAGTGAACGGTACAGACGATTAGTAGAAGCTTTCTTT

J: TRBJ2-7
size: NA
length: 14
V: TRBV6-1
D: TRBD1
CDR3: CGSAQGAGSYEQYF
DNA: TGCGGAAGTGCGCAGGGGGCCGGATCCTACGAGCAGTACTTC

J: TRBJ2-7
size: NA
length: 16
V: TRBV10-3
D: TRBD2
CDR3: CAISESLAGGRFEQYF
DNA: TGTGCCATCAGTGAGTCTTTAGCGGGGGGCCGTTTCGAGCAGTACTTC

J: TRBJ2-5
size: few
length: 14
V: TRBV20-1
D: TRBD1
CDR3: CSASATGKGETQYF
DNA: TGCAGTGCTAGTGCGACAGGGAAGGGAGAGACCCAGTACTTC

J: TRBJ1-2
size: few
length: 15
V: TRBV19
D: TRBD1
CDR3: CASSIVSGQGVGYTF
DNA: TGTGCCAGTAGTATAGTGTCCGGACAGGGGGTAGGCTACACCTTC

J: TRBJ1-2
size: NA
length: 13
V: TRBV6-1
D: NA
CDR3: CASSATGIYGYTF
DNA: TGTGCCAGCAGTGCCACAGGGATTTATGGCTACACCTTC

J: TRBJ1-3
size: NA
length: 18
V: TRBV5-1
D: TRBD1
CDR3: CASSRTLPDRHSGNTIYF
DNA: TGCGCCAGCAGCCGTACACTACCGGACAGGCACTCTGGAAACACCATATATTTT

J: TRBJ2-2
size: few
length: 15
V: TRBV27
D: NA
CDR3: CASSLRGAGTGELFF
DNA: TGTGCCAGCAGTTTAAGGGGGGCGGGGACCGGGGAGCTGTTTTTT

J: TRBJ1-1
size: NA
length: 13
V: TRBV9
D: NA
CDR3: CASSVAQGTEAFF
DNA: TGTGCCAGCAGCGTAGCCCAGGGCACTGAAGCTTTCTTT

J: TRBJ2-6
size: few
length: 17
V: TRBV27
D: TRBD1
CDR3: CASSRDRDSSGANVLTF
DNA: TGTGCCAGCAGTCGGGACAGGGATTCCTCTGGGGCCAACGTCCTGACTTTC

J: TRBJ1-5
size: few
length: 15
V: TRBV24-1
D: NA
CDR3: CATSDLPGPRRPQHF
DNA: TGTGCCACCAGTGATTTGCCAGGGCCTAGGCGGCCCCAGCATTTT

J: TRBJ1-1
size: NA
length: 14
V: TRBV6-1
D: NA
CDR3: CASSEQDRNTEAFF
DNA: TGTGCCAGCAGTGAACAGGACAGAAACACTGAAGCTTTCTTT